This TCR beta chain was identified during a study of blood T cell repertoires in COVID-19. Study-level information: The United States, Italy and Spain provided the acute and convalescent COVID-19 samples. PBMCs, B-cell-depleted T cells, or T cells provided the cDNA or gDNA that made up the material.

Seattle researchers signed up patients amid active infection and tracked them longitudinally. Per the original data handling: Nucleated cell number was recorded as an estimate derived from reference gene primer amplification. This table comes from immunoSEQ multiplex PCR, and its TCRdb copy is limited to in-frame clones, with some not included. That table gives V, J and clone size, and the DNA gave D and trimming. This table holds 140,000 or so clones, 84% found once. The origin of this receptor is a man younger than 45 with COVID-19, enrolled during active disease. Sequenced input: peripheral blood.

DNA for the CDR3: TGTGCCAGCAGCACTTGGACAGGGCGGACTGAAGCTTTCTTT. This translates into CASSTWTGRTEAFF. This chain links TRBV21-1 with TRBJ1-1; no DNA check was done on the table's D call, TRBD1. TRBV21-1 is deemed a pseudogene. The CDR3 loop spans 14 amino acids.